This TCR beta chain was profiled in a study of regulatory T cells in long-lasting Graves disease. General study findings and limits: Persistent disease favored TRBV28, TRBJ1-2 and TRBJ2-5. Lower TCR diversity was seen in persistent Graves' patients than in newly diagnosed ones.

Regarding time point: newly diagnosed GD, antithyroid drugs for less than 3 months. PBMC RNA served as the TCR library source. CDR1 is MGHRA and CDR2 is YSYEKL in the germline V gene. Germline trimming cut 4 bases from V and 8 bases from J; bases unmatched to any gene: 17. The CDR3 contains 17 residues. TCR beta libraries were built with iRepertoire HTBI primers and Arm-PCR of CDR3 regions. TCRdb fed the multiplex PCR reads into MiXCR, producing one record per CDR3 protein. The table records 200,000 to 250,000 distinct CDR3 sequences, roughly 19% of them present only once. This clonotype was found a few times. What it recognizes is unknown. Separately, the same data were catalogued under a study of T cells in Graves' hyperthyroidism and ophthalmopathy. Turning to that study: Diagnosing involved the use of clinical symptoms, serum thyroxine and TRAb, thyroid ultrasound and orbital computed tomography. HTBI primers were employed in a first-round RT-PCR of the TCR CDR3.

The chain is built from TRBV4-1 and TRBJ2-1; 7 nucleotides agree with TRBD2. The input for sequencing was peripheral blood mononuclear cells (PBMCs), taken at new diagnosis, from a patient treated with antithyroid drugs. This receptor was taken from a woman between 25 and 40 years old with Graves disease. CDR3 region: CASSPPPRQRGWDEQFF. The CDR3 bases are TGCGCCAGCAGCCCTCCGCCCCGTCAGCGGGGTTGGGATGAGCAGTTCTTC.